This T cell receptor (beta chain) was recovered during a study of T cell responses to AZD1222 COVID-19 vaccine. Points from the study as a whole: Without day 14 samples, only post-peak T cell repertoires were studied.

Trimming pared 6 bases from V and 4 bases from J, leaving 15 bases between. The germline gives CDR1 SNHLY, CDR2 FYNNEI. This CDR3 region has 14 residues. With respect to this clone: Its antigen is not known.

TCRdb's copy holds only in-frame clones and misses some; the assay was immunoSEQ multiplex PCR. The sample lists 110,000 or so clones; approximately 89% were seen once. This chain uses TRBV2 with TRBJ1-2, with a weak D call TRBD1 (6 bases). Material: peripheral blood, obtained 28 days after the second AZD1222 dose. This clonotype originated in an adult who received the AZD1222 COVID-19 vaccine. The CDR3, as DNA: TGTGCCAGCAGGGCAGGGGAGGTGGGCTATGGCTACACCTTC. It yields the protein CASRAGEVGYGYTF. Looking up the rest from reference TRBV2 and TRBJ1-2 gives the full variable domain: EPEVTQTPSHQVTQMGQEVILRCVPISNHLYFYWYRQILGQKVEFLVSFYNNEISEKSEIFDDQFSVERPDGSNFTLKIRSTKLEDSAMYFCASRAGEVGYGYTFGSGTRLTVV.